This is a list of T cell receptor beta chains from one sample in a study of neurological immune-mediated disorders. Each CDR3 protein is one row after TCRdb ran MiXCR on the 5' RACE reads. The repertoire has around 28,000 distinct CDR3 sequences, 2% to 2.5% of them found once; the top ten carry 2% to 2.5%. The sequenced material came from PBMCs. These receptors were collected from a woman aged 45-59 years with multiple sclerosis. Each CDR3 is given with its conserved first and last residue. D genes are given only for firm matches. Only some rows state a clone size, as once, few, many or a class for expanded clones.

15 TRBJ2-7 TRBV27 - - TGTGCCAGCAGCTATCGACCATCGACCTACTACGAGCAGTACTTC CASSYRPSTYYEQYF
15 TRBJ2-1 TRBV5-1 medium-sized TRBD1 TGCGCCAGCAGCCTTGACAGGGGCTCCTACAATGAGCAGTTCTTC CASSLDRGSYNEQFF
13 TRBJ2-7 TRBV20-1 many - TGCAGTGCACCACAGGGATACAGTTACGAGCAGTACTTC CSAPQGYSYEQYF
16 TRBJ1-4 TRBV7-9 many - TGTGCCAGCAGCTCATCTGCAGGGCTCTCTAATGAAAAACTGTTTTTT CASSSSAGLSNEKLFF
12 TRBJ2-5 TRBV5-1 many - TGCGCCAGCAGCTCCGTCCCAGCGACCCAGTACTTC CASSSVPATQYF
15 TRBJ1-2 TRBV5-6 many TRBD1 TGTGCCAGCAGCTTTCGGGACAGGGGGCACTATGGCTACACCTTC CASSFRDRGHYGYTF
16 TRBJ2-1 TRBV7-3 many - TGTGCCAGCAGCTTGACGGGTGTAATCTCCTACAATGAGCAGTTCTTC CASSLTGVISYNEQFF
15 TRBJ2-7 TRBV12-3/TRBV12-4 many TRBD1 TGTGCCAGCAGCCCAACGACAGGGTTCTCCTACGAGCAGTACTTC CASSPTTGFSYEQYF
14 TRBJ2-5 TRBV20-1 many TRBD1 TGCAGTGTTTTACCGGGACAGGGGCAAGAGACCCAGTACTTC CSVLPGQGQETQYF
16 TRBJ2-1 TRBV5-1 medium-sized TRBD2 TGCGCCAGCAGCTACGGACTAGCGGGAGTAGGTAATGAGCAGTTCTTC CASSYGLAGVGNEQFF
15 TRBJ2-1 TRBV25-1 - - TGTGCCAGCAGTGACCTTAAGGTCTCCTACAATGAGCAGTTCTTC CASSDLKVSYNEQFF
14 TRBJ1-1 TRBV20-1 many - TGCAGTGCTAGAGAGGGGACTTTAGTCGCTGAAGCTTTCTTT CSAREGTLVAEAFF
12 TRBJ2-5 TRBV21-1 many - TGTGCCAGCCCCAGCGCCCAAGAGACCCAGTACTTC CASPSAQETQYF
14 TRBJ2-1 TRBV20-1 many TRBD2 TGCAGTGCAAGGGGACTAGCGGGATCCCTTGAGCAGTTCTTC CSARGLAGSLEQFF
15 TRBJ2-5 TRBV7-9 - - TGTGCCAGCAGCCCCAACCTGAGAGGTGGGGAGACCCAGTACTTC CASSPNLRGGETQYF